These T cell receptor beta chains were read from a single sample in a study of blood T cells in healthy people across ages. TCRdb fed the 5' RACE reads into MiXCR, producing one record per CDR3 protein. The sample consists of 1.5 million to 2 million distinct CDR3 sequences, roughly 32% of them appearing once. The sequencing sample was made of blood. Source of these receptors: a woman under 40 in good health. Both conserved end residues are part of each CDR3. Rows may omit the clone size; those that give it use once, few, many or a size class.

j_gene,v_gene,abundance,CDR3aa
TRBJ1-5,TRBV19,few,CASSFTGTGMGQPQHF
TRBJ1-2,TRBV29-1,many,CSVDPGDAGYTF
TRBJ1-6,TRBV12-3/TRBV12-4,NA,CAGSEQGRSPLHF
TRBJ2-5,TRBV2,few,CASSGGVGFETQYF
TRBJ2-7,TRBV7-9,NA,CASSLLGQYSYEQYF
NA,TRBV29-1,NA,CSAHSAPRDNEQYF
TRBJ2-3,TRBV28,NA,CASSFRMRTDTQYF
TRBJ1-5,TRBV20-1,few,CSASADRGNQPQHF
TRBJ2-5,TRBV15,few,CATSRDTGRQETQYF
TRBJ2-5,TRBV10-3,NA,CAISERGARETQYF
TRBJ2-1,TRBV11-2,NA,CASSFIAGGVRQFF
TRBJ1-5,TRBV9,few,CASSVEGQANQPQHF
TRBJ1-1,TRBV29-1,few,CSVAPGNTEAFF
TRBJ2-3,TRBV7-2,NA,CASSQAGGLSGSAADTQYF
TRBJ2-3,TRBV5-1,few,CASIATGGDTQYF
TRBJ1-1,TRBV29-1,NA,CSVEADSPEAFF
TRBJ1-2,TRBV6-6,NA,CASSRARANYGYTF
TRBJ2-5,TRBV13,NA,CASSSTGTSDETQYF
TRBJ2-5,TRBV15,NA,CATSRVTIETQYF
TRBJ2-5,TRBV7-2,NA,CASNSTPRQGSGTQYF
TRBJ2-7,TRBV20-1,NA,CSAGSTTSGIEQYF
TRBJ1-2,TRBV29-1,NA,CSVMTGRSDYGYTF
TRBJ2-5,TRBV4-1,few,CASSQGERTGETQYF
TRBJ2-1,TRBV10-3,few,CAIKSESSYNEQFF
TRBJ1-2,TRBV15,NA,CATSRELIYGYTF
TRBJ2-1,TRBV18,NA,CASSPFSSGRATEQFF
TRBJ2-7,TRBV24-1,NA,CATSDSTGRSCEQYF
TRBJ2-1,TRBV6-6,NA,CASSYNVRRYNEQFF
TRBJ2-1,TRBV3-1,NA,CASNHLGTGSYNEQFF
TRBJ2-7,TRBV20-1,few,CSARDRDTETYEQYF
TRBJ2-1,TRBV7-3,NA,CASSMGGTSDYNEQFF
TRBJ2-1,TRBV20-1,few,CSAPRGNEQFF
TRBJ2-1,TRBV30,many,CAWSTRNEQFF
TRBJ2-7,TRBV25-1,NA,CASSKGRYEQYF
TRBJ2-5,TRBV20-1,few,CSAINPTQETQYF
TRBJ2-3,TRBV20-1,many,CSARRAGGAFSDTQYF
TRBJ2-6,TRBV10-3,NA,CAISESGQASRANVLTF
TRBJ2-1,TRBV7-3,NA,CASSRKGGERQFF
TRBJ2-5,TRBV3-1,NA,CASSPGHFETQYF
TRBJ1-4,TRBV18,NA,CASYKTGSNEKLFF
TRBJ2-3,TRBV28,NA,CASSLSGGTASTDTQYF
TRBJ2-1,TRBV7-3,NA,CASSHHRDPLDEQFF
TRBJ2-4,TRBV7-6,NA,CASSLDASSGRRNIQYF
TRBJ2-1,TRBV6-1,NA,CASSEALKGTGNNEQFF